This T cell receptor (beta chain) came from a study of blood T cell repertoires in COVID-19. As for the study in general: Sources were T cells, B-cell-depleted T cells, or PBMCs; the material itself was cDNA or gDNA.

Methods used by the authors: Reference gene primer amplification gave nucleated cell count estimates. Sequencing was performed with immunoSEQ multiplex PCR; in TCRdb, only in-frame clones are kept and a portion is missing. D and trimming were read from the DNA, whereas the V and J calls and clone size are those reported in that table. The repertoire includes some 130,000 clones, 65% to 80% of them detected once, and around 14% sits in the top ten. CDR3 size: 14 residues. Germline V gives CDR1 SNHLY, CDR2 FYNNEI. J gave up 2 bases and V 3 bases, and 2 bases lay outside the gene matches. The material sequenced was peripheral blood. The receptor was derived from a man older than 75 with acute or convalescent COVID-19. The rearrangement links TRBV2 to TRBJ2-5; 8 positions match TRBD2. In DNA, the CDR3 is TGTGCCAGCAGTGACCGGGGGGGGCAAGAGACCCAGTACTTC. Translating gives CASSDRGGQETQYF.